This passage covers 32 T cell receptor beta chains from one sample sequenced in a study of blood T cells in healthy people across ages. Next came a second PCR, run for about 7 to 12 cycles, which used a sample-barcoded 5' primer along with a J-beta primer mix. TCRdb reprocessed the 5' RACE reads via MiXCR and lists one record per CDR3 protein. The sample includes about 580,000 distinct CDR3 sequences, around 50% of them seen just once. The sequencing sample was made of blood. These receptors came from a man aged 80 or over in good health.

V usage is TRBV6-5 and J usage is TRBJ2-5; no reliable D call. The assigned J gene may be wrong: the sequence end matches TRBJ2-7 better. CDR3 length: 12 amino acids. CDR1 and CDR2 (germline): MNHEY, SVGAGI. For the CDR3, the DNA is TGTGCCAGCAGTTACGGGGATGGCGAGCAGTACTTC. Translating gives CASSYGDGEQYF.

The chain couples TRBV7-2 to TRBJ1-6; 9 positions agree with TRBD1. The germline V gene encodes CDR1 SGHTA and CDR2 FQGNSA. V lost 5 bases and J lost 7; bases outside the gene matches: 9. The CDR3 loop spans 16 amino acids. The CDR3, as DNA: TGTGCCAGCAGCCGCCAAGCCGACAGGGGGAATTCACCCCTCCACTTT. It specifies CASSRQADRGNSPLHF. Full variable domain (missing parts from reference TRBV7-2 and TRBJ1-6): GAGVSQSPSNKVTEKGKDVELRCDPISGHTALYWYRQSLGQGLEFLIYFQGNSAPDKSGLPSDRFSAERTGGSVSTLTIQRTQQEDSAVYLCASSRQADRGNSPLHFGNGTRLTVT.

The chain links TRBV18 to TRBJ2-5; D perhaps matches TRBD2 (6 bases). The CDR3 spans 16 residues. The germline V and J ends were trimmed by 2 bases and 1 base, with 14 bases remaining between them. Germline CDR1 is KGHSH and CDR2 is LQKENI. The DNA of the CDR3 is TGTGCCAGCTCACCAACGATAGCGGCCCTCCAAGAGACCCAGTACTTC. This encodes CASSPTIAALQETQYF.

The chain employs TRBV20-1 and TRBJ1-2; D unresolved. Trimming removed 5 bases at V and 6 bases at J, with 10 bases between. The germline V gene encodes CDR1 DFQATT and CDR2 SNEGSKA (reference sequence). The CDR3 contains 11 residues. The CDR3 coding sequence is TGCAGTGCTCCAACCCAGGATGGCTACACCTTC. Its protein is CSAPTQDGYTF.

This chain connects TRBV10-3 to TRBJ2-3, with D possibly being TRBD2 (6 bases). With 4 bases removed from V and 0 bases from J, the gap between germline ends came to 14 bases. CDR3 length equals 16 residues. Germline assignment: CDR1 ENHRY and CDR2 SYGVKD. CDR3: CAISGGGDESTDTQYF. CDR3 DNA sequence: TGTGCCATCAGTGGGGGAGGAGATGAAAGCACAGATACGCAGTATTTT.

This clonotype was picked up a small number of times. One junction end does not reproduce the germline sequence, and a read error may be involved. V gene TRBV27 combines with J gene TRBJ2-5, with TRBD2 as a possible D gene (5 bases). TRBJ2-7 explains the end of the DNA better; the J call may be wrong. The CDR3 is 12 amino acids. Germline CDR1 is MNHEY and CDR2 is SMNVEV (reference sequence). This chain's CDR3 is CAGRWTSSEQYF. The CDR3 DNA sequence: TGTGCCGGGCGTTGGACTTCCTCCGAGCAGTACTTC.

The chain combines TRBV21-1 with TRBJ2-5; TRBD1 reflects the table's D call only, with no check against the DNA. The DNA end is a closer match to TRBJ2-7, so the J assignment may be wrong. TRBV21-1 is tagged as a pseudogene. The CDR3 totals 11 residues. In DNA, the CDR3 is TGTGCCAGCATGCACGTCCCCGAGCAGTACTTC. It is translated as CASMHVPEQYF.

The chain is built from TRBV19 and TRBJ2-1; weak D call: TRBD2 (5 bases). Germline assignment: CDR1 LNHDA and CDR2 SQIVND (reference sequence). The CDR3 covers 14 residues. V gave up 6 bases and J gave up 10 bases, with 19 bases separating them. CDR3 region: CASSPGKALGEQFF. The CDR3 nucleotides read TGTGCCAGTAGCCCGGGGAAGGCCCTCGGGGAGCAGTTCTTC.

The chain links TRBV20-1 to TRBJ2-5; 13 positions agree with TRBD2. The germline CDR1 and CDR2 sequences are DFQATT and SNEGSKA (reference sequence). The ends lost 4 bases at V and 4 bases at J; junction bases unmatched: 12. The CDR3 consists of 17 residues. CDR3 sequence reads: CSATQLQLAGGRETQYF. In DNA form, the CDR3 reads TGCAGTGCTACTCAATTACAACTAGCGGGAGGGAGAGAGACCCAGTACTTC.

The chain links TRBV7-2 to TRBJ1-3, with unresolved D. CDR3 length: 15 amino acids. Germline values: CDR1 SGHTA, CDR2 FQGNSA. V lost 2 bases to trimming and J lost 5 bases, with 13 bases between them. DNA of the CDR3: TGTGCCAGCAGCTTACAGCGCGGAGACCGAAACACCATATATTTT. It codes for CASSLQRGDRNTIYF. Looking up the rest from reference TRBV7-2 and TRBJ1-3 gives the full variable domain: GAGVSQSPSNKVTEKGKDVELRCDPISGHTALYWYRQSLGQGLEFLIYFQGNSAPDKSGLPSDRFSAERTGGSVSTLTIQRTQQEDSAVYLCASSLQRGDRNTIYFGEGSWLTVV.

The chain recombines TRBV6-2 or TRBV6-3 with TRBJ2-5, with D perhaps TRBD1 or TRBD2 (6 bases each). The CDR3 contains 14 residues. CDR1 is MNHEY and CDR2 is SVGEGT in the germline V gene. V dropped 8 bases and J dropped 1 base, with 14 bases sitting between them. The CDR3 sequence: CASVRGGSQETQYF. The CDR3 DNA follows: TGTGCCAGCGTCCGAGGGGGGAGCCAAGAGACCCAGTACTTC.

This clonotype has a handful of counts. The rearrangement links TRBV14 to TRBJ2-5; maybe TRBD2 (5 bases). The V and J ends lost 0 bases and 10 bases respectively, with 9 bases between them. The germline gives CDR1 SGHDN, CDR2 FVKESK. CDR3 length: 12 residues. CDR3 DNA: TGTGCCAGCAGCCAAGATCAGAGGGTCCAGTACTTC. It is translated as CASSQDQRVQYF.

The chain recombines TRBV10-3 with TRBJ2-5, with TRBD1 matching over 9 bases. The CDR3 consists of 14 residues. Germline values: CDR1 ENHRY, CDR2 SYGVKD. The junction had 6 bases not matched to a gene; V was cut back by 5 bases and J by 5 bases. CDR3 nucleotides: TGTGCCATCAGTCGACCGGGACAGGGCGAGACCCAGTACTTC. It specifies CAISRPGQGETQYF.

CDR3 sequence (DNA): TGTGCCAGCAGCCCGATAGTGGCCCCTAGGGTGCTGAGCTCCTACAATGAGCAGTTCTTC. It codes for CASSPIVAPRVLSSYNEQFF. This chain connects TRBV7-2 to TRBJ2-1; D gene ambiguous. This CDR3 has 20 amino acids. Germline V gene sequence: CDR1 SGHTA, CDR2 FQGNSA. With 5 bases removed from V and 0 bases from J, the gap between germline ends came to 26 bases.

In DNA form, the CDR3 reads TGTGCCACCAGCAGAGATCGGATGGGGACACAGGCCTACGAGCAGTACTTC. Protein product: CATSRDRMGTQAYEQYF. The V gene is TRBV15, the J gene TRBJ2-7; D is possibly TRBD1 (6 bases). Germline lookup yields CDR1 LNHNV and CDR2 YYDKDF (reference sequence). V was pared by 0 bases and J by 2 bases, with 17 bases between. CDR3 length: 17 amino acids. The variable domain in full, with the rest retrieved from reference TRBV15 and TRBJ2-7, is DAMVIQNPRYQVTQFGKPVTLSCSQTLNHNVMYWYQQKSSQAPKLLFHYYDKDFNNEADTPDNFQSRRPNTSFCFLDIRSPGLGDTAMYLCATSRDRMGTQAYEQYFGPGTRLTVT.

This clonotype was recorded a few times. The V and J genes are TRBV5-1 and TRBJ2-7; 8 bases align to TRBD2. V gave up 2 bases and J gave up 6 bases; unmatched junction bases: 13. The CDR3 extends over 16 amino acids. The V gene's germline CDR1 is SGHRS and CDR2 YFSETQ. In DNA form, the CDR3 reads TGCGCCAGCAGCTTCCACTCCGAGAGCGGGAGAGGCGAGCAGTACTTC. It translates to CASSFHSESGRGEQYF.

With regard to this clonotype: This may stem from a read error, because a much larger clone lies one nucleotide away. The chain is built from TRBV6-6 and TRBJ2-5, with 13 bases matching TRBD2. Looked up from germline, CDR1 is MNHNY and CDR2 is SVGAGI (reference sequence). CDR3 size: 15 residues. The trim removed 5 bases at V and 11 bases at J, leaving 11 bases unmatched. This chain's CDR3 is CASSRGTSGKNEQYF. The CDR3 DNA follows: TGTGCCAGCAGTCGGGGGACTAGCGGGAAGAATGAGCAGTACTTC.

The chain combines TRBV4-3 with TRBJ1-2, with D possibly matching TRBD1 (5 bases). The V gene's germline CDR1 is LGHNA and CDR2 YSLEER. The CDR3 loop spans 17 amino acids. Trimming stripped 0 bases from V and 4 bases from J, with 18 bases between. The DNA for the CDR3 is TGCGCCAGCAGCCAAGAACCTGGGGCATTGGGCTTCTATGGCTACACCTTC. Its protein product is CASSQEPGALGFYGYTF.

The chain joins TRBV7-2 to TRBJ1-6, with no clear D. Germline V gives CDR1 SGHTA, CDR2 FQGNSA. The CDR3 runs 16 residues. With 5 bases removed from V and 9 bases from J, the gap between germline ends came to 20 bases. As DNA, the CDR3 is TGTGCCAGCAGCCTAAGTCCCAACAGTGTGGGTTCACCCCTCCACTTT. Its translation is CASSLSPNSVGSPLHF.

This clonotype has more than one count but fewer than ten. The J gene is TRBJ1-1, the V gene TRBV10-2; 8 nucleotides agree with TRBD1. Germline V gives CDR1 WSHSY, CDR2 SAAADI. CDR3 length: 13 residues. Germline trimming cut 4 bases from V and 4 bases from J; bases unmatched to any gene: 2. The chain's CDR3 is CASSGGQGTEAFF. In DNA, the CDR3 is TGCGCCAGCAGTGGAGGACAGGGCACTGAAGCTTTCTTT.

This clonotype appeared many times. The CDR3 reads CASSLGATGISSPLHF. The CDR3 DNA follows: TGTGCCAGCAGCCTAGGGGCGACAGGGATCTCTTCACCCCTCCACTTT. J is TRBJ1-6 and V is TRBV7-9; TRBD1 matches 7 bases. CDR3 length equals 16 residues. Losses at the gene ends were 5 bases for V and 9 bases for J; bases not matched to a gene: 13. Germline CDR1 SEHNR, CDR2 FQNEAQ (reference sequence).

This clonotype was seen a handful of times. Since a much larger clone is just one base distant, this may be a read error. The V and J genes are TRBV6-5 and TRBJ2-1; 8 positions agree with TRBD1. Germline V gives CDR1 MNHEY, CDR2 SVGAGI. This CDR3 region has 15 residues. J lost 9 bases, V lost 10 bases, and 17 bases had no gene match. CDR3 in DNA: TGTGCCAACAGATCTACATACGACAGGGGCGGTGAGCAGTTCTTC. Protein: CANRSTYDRGGEQFF.

This clonotype was seen only a few times. This sequence joins TRBV7-2 and TRBJ2-7; tentatively, D is TRBD2 (6 bases). The germline V gene has CDR1 SGHTA and CDR2 FQGNSA. Trimming left V 1 base short and J 4 bases short, with 11 bases between. This CDR3 comprises 14 residues. The CDR3 nucleotides read TGTGCCAGCAGCTTAGAGGCTAGCGCATACGAGCAGTACTTC. Amino acid sequence: CASSLEASAYEQYF.

Comments on this clonotype: An end of the junction does not agree with germline; a read error may underlie this. The chain employs TRBV7-9 and TRBJ2-7; unclear D gene. Germline V gene sequence: CDR1 SEHNR, CDR2 FQNEAQ (reference sequence). The CDR3 sequence is 13 residues long. CDR3 loop: CVSSSEGAYEQYF. The CDR3 coding sequence is TGTGTCAGCAGCTCCGAAGGAGCCTACGAGCAGTACTTC.

This clonotype has just a few counts. The chain is built from TRBV29-1 and TRBJ2-1; 9 bases map to TRBD1. Germline V gene lookup returns CDR1 SQVTM and CDR2 ANQGSEA. Unmatched junction bases numbered 5, after V lost 7 bases and J lost 7 bases. The CDR3 extends over 12 amino acids. The CDR3 DNA sequence: TGCAGCGCGGGGACAGGGTCGAATGAGCAGTTCTTC. Its translation is CSAGTGSNEQFF.

The chain employs TRBV7-9 and TRBJ1-1; no firm D call. The CDR3 has 14 residues. In germline, CDR1 is SEHNR, CDR2 FQNEAQ (reference sequence). V was cut by 1 base and J by 1 base, with 7 bases left in between. The CDR3 DNA is TGTGCCAGCAGCTTAGTCAAGAAGAACACTGAAGCTTTCTTT. As protein: CASSLVKKNTEAFF.

This chain connects TRBV10-3 to TRBJ1-1, with D hard to call. The CDR3 contains 12 residues. Trimming stripped 10 bases from V and 5 bases from J, with 14 bases between. Germline V gene sequence: CDR1 ENHRY, CDR2 SYGVKD. The CDR3 DNA reads as TGTGCCACCCAACGGGAACAGACTGAAGCTTTCTTT. This translates into CATQREQTEAFF.

Comments on this clonotype: Germline is not matched at one junction end, which may reflect a read error. This chain uses TRBV28 with TRBJ2-7, with D perhaps matching TRBD1 (6 bases). CDR3 length: 16 amino acids. Per the germline V gene, CDR1 is MDHEN and CDR2 is SYDVKM. In DNA form, the CDR3 reads TGCGCCAGCAGTTCCCCGGGCAGGGGTGAATCCTACGGGCAGTACTTC. Translated: CASSSPGRGESYGQYF. Looking up the rest from reference TRBV28 and TRBJ2-7 gives the full variable domain: DVKVTQSSRYLVKRTGEKVFLECVQDMDHENMFWYRQDPGLGLRLIYFSYDVKMKEKGDIPEGYSVSREKKERFSLILESASTNQTSMYLCASSSPGRGESYGQYFGPGTRLTVT.

The V gene is TRBV5-1, the J gene TRBJ2-1; the D gene could be TRBD1 or TRBD2 (6 bases each). The DNA end lines up better with TRBJ2-7; the J call may be wrong. The CDR3 has 16 residues. Germline V gene data show CDR1 as SGHRS and CDR2 as YFSETQ. CDR3 protein: CASSFITSRRDNEQYF. The CDR3 DNA reads TGCGCCAGCAGTTTCATAACTAGCCGTAGGGACAATGAGCAGTACTTC.

The table lists this clonotype with a few counts. This chain links TRBV4-1 with TRBJ2-1; D gene uncertain. This CDR3 has 17 residues. Trimming stripped 1 base from V and 2 bases from J, with 15 bases between. CDR1 is MGHRA, CDR2 YSYEKL, per germline. CDR3 in DNA: TGCGCCAGCAGCCAAGGAGGACCTCGGAACCCCTACAATGAGCAGTTCTTC. It specifies CASSQGGPRNPYNEQFF.

CDR3 sequence: CSARDLDRAQFF. The CDR3 nucleotides are TGCAGTGCTAGAGATTTGGACAGGGCCCAGTTCTTC. The chain uses TRBV20-1 and TRBJ2-1, with TRBD1 matching over 8 bases. Trimming took 0 bases from V and 13 from J; bases not matched to a gene: 5. The CDR3 is 12 residues long. CDR1 is DFQATT and CDR2 is SNEGSKA in the germline V gene (reference sequence).

The J gene is TRBJ2-2, the V gene TRBV6-5; D is perhaps TRBD1 or TRBD2 (7 bases each). V was shortened by 5 bases and J by 4 bases, with 14 bases between the two germline ends. Germline assignment: CDR1 MNHEY and CDR2 SVGAGI. CDR3 length: 15 residues. CDR3 amino acids: CASSPRGGFTGELFF. The CDR3 DNA follows: TGTGCCAGCAGTCCCAGGGGGGGGTTCACCGGGGAGCTGTTTTTT.